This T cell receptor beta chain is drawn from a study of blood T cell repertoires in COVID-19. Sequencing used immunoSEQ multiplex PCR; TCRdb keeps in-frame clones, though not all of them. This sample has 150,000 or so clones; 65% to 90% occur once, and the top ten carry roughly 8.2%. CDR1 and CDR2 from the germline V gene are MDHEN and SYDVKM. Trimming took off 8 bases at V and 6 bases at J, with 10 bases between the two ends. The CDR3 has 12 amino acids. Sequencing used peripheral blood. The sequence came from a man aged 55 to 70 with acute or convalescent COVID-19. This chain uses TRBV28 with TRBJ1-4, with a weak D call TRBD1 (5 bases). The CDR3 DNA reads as TGTGCCAGCGGACATCCGGATGAAAAACTGTTTTTT. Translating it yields CASGHPDEKLFF. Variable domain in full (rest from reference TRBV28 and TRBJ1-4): DVKVTQSSRYLVKRTGEKVFLECVQDMDHENMFWYRQDPGLGLRLIYFSYDVKMKEKGDIPEGYSVSREKKERFSLILESASTNQTSMYLCASGHPDEKLFFGSGTQLSVL.